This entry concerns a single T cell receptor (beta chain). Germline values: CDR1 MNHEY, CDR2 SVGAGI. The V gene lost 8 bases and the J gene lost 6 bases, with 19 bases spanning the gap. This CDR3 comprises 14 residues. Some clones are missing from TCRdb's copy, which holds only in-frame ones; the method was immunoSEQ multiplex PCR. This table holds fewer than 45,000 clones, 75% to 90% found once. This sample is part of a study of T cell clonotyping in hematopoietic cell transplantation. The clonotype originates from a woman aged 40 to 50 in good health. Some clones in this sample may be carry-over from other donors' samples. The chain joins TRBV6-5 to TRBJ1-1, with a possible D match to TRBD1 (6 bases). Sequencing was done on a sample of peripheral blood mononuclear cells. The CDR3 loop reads CASRQGAGVSEAFF. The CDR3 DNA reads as TGTGCCAGCCGCCAGGGCGCAGGGGTGTCTGAAGCTTTCTTT.